The next 20 T cell receptor beta chains were all read from a single sample in a study of blood T cells in healthy people across ages. Through a sample-barcoded 5' primer and a J-beta primer mix, a second PCR was run for 7 to 11 cycles. TCRdb recomputed calls from the 5' RACE reads with MiXCR, one row per CDR3 protein. The table has 1.5 million to 2 million distinct CDR3 sequences, 49% seen once. The specimen was blood. The receptors stem from a woman aged 40-49 years in good health.

This chain connects TRBV7-9 to TRBJ2-1; 10 bases line up with TRBD2. The J segment lost 2 bases and the V segment lost 3 bases, leaving 7 bases of the junction unmatched. There are 17 residues in the CDR3. Per germline, CDR1 SEHNR and CDR2 FQNEAQ (reference sequence). The CDR3 loop is CASSFRERGGPYNEQFF. Here the CDR3 DNA reads TGTGCCAGCAGCTTCCGTGAGCGGGGGGGCCCCTACAATGAGCAGTTCTTC.

The table lists this clonotype with a few counts. V usage is TRBV20-1 and J usage is TRBJ2-5; 9 bases align to TRBD2. J was trimmed by 1 base and V by 6 bases; bases with no gene match: 9. From germline, CDR1 is DFQATT and CDR2 SNEGSKA (reference sequence). This CDR3 contains 15 residues. CDR3 protein: CSAPLAGPTQETQYF. CDR3 sequence (DNA): TGCAGTGCCCCCCTAGCGGGGCCTACCCAAGAGACCCAGTACTTC.

The CDR3 region has the DNA TGTGCCAGCGAAACTGGGGGTACGGGCAATCAGCCCCAGCATTTT. This encodes CASETGGTGNQPQHF. V usage is TRBV6-2 or TRBV6-3 and J usage is TRBJ1-5; D possibly corresponds to TRBD1 (5 bases). This CDR3 is 15 amino acids long. CDR1 and CDR2 (germline): MNHEY, SVGEGT. V lost 8 bases, J lost 2 bases, and 16 bases lay in between.

This rearrangement joins TRBV4-3 to TRBJ2-4; the match to TRBD2 covers 7 bases. Germline V lookup: CDR1 LGHNA, CDR2 YSLEER. This CDR3 is 19 amino acids long. Trimming cost V 0 bases and J 0 bases; bases outside gene matches: 11. The CDR3: CASSQDLDAGVLAKNIQYF. The CDR3 bases are TGCGCCAGCAGCCAAGACTTGGACGCGGGGGTTCTAGCCAAAAACATTCAGTACTTC.

The chain uses TRBV24-1 and TRBJ2-4; D is ambiguous. Germline V CDR1 and CDR2: KGHDR, SFDVKD. V was pared by 4 bases and J by 4 bases, with 19 bases between. This CDR3 region has 17 residues. CDR3: CATSDLGPAGWKNIQYF. CDR3 DNA sequence: TGTGCCACCAGTGACCTCGGGCCGGCCGGATGGAAAAACATTCAGTACTTC.

This clonotype was counted between two and nine times. The genes are TRBV6-2 or TRBV6-3 and TRBJ2-5; 8 nucleotides match TRBD2. Germline V gene sequence: CDR1 MNHEY, CDR2 SVGEGT. Trimming removed 0 bases from V and 3 bases from J; junction bases left unmatched: 6. CDR3 length: 16 residues. CDR3 residues: CASSYSKRAGEETQYF. CDR3 DNA sequence: TGTGCCAGCAGTTACTCGAAACGAGCGGGGGAAGAGACCCAGTACTTC.

This chain links TRBV12-3 or TRBV12-4 with TRBJ2-1; TRBD1 or TRBD2 may be the D gene (5 bases each). The length of the CDR3 is 14 residues. Trimming removed 7 bases from V and 6 bases from J, with 16 bases in between. The CDR3, as DNA: TGTGCCAGCATGACTGGGGGACCACGCAATGAGCAGTTCTTC. As protein: CASMTGGPRNEQFF.

This clonotype was observed once. The genes are TRBV20-1 and TRBJ2-5, with D tentatively TRBD1 (6 bases). The CDR3 length is 15 residues. The germline CDR1 and CDR2 sequences are DFQATT and SNEGSKA (reference sequence). V gave up 0 bases and J gave up 1 base, with 12 bases separating them. The CDR3 sequence is CSARENRAFQETQYF. In DNA form, the CDR3 reads TGCAGTGCTAGAGAGAACAGGGCCTTCCAAGAGACCCAGTACTTC.

This clonotype was seen a handful of times. The chain employs TRBV7-9 and TRBJ2-5, with D possibly TRBD2 on 5 matching bases. This CDR3 contains 13 residues. Deletions cut 6 bases from V and 5 bases from J, with 13 bases between. CDR1 is SEHNR and CDR2 is FQNEAQ in the germline V gene (reference sequence). CDR3 sequence (DNA): TGTGCCAGCAGTCCCCGGTCGGGGGAGACCCAGTACTTC. It codes for CASSPRSGETQYF.

This clonotype has a handful of counts. The CDR3 nucleotides are TGTGCCAGCAGCTTAGGGATCGGCGGTTACTATGGCTACACCTTC. Protein product: CASSLGIGGYYGYTF. V usage is TRBV7-2 and J usage is TRBJ1-2; no reliable D call. V dropped 1 base and J dropped 3 bases, with 12 bases sitting between them. The CDR3 is 15 residues long. Germline-derived CDR1 and CDR2 are SGHTA and FQGNSA.

The genes are TRBV18 and TRBJ2-7; TRBD2 is a possible D gene (5 bases). In germline, CDR1 is KGHSH, CDR2 LQKENI. CDR3 size: 13 residues. With 5 bases removed from V and 3 bases from J, the gap between germline ends came to 11 bases. The CDR3 nucleotides read TGTGCCAGCTCAGCCCGGGAAGACTACGAGCAGTACTTC. Translating gives CASSAREDYEQYF. Filled out from reference TRBV18 and TRBJ2-7, the complete variable domain reads NAGVMQNPRHLVRRRGQEARLRCSPMKGHSHVYWYRQLPEEGLKFMVYLQKENIIDESGMPKERFSAEFPKEGPSILRIQQVVRGDSAAYFCASSAREDYEQYFGPGTRLTVT.

This clonotype was counted between two and nine times. The CDR3 nucleotides read TGTGCCATCAGTGAGCCCCTAATCTACGAGCAGTACTTC. This translates into CAISEPLIYEQYF. The chain has TRBV10-3 and TRBJ2-7, with D unclear. Trimming removed 2 bases from V and 3 bases from J, with 8 bases in between. Germline-derived CDR1 and CDR2 are ENHRY and SYGVKD. The CDR3 extends over 13 amino acids.

Points on this clonotype: At one end the junction does not follow the germline gene, possibly because of a read error. The chain couples TRBV5-1 to TRBJ1-1, with 7 bases that match TRBD1. In germline, CDR1 is SGHRS, CDR2 YFSETQ. This CDR3 is built from 14 residues. The CDR3 DNA reads as TGCGTCAGCAGCCGACAGGGAGGGGACACTGAAGCTTTCTTT. It translates to CVSSRQGGDTEAFF. Looking up the rest from reference TRBV5-1 and TRBJ1-1 gives the full variable domain: KAGVTQTPRYLIKTRGQQVTLSCSPISGHRSVSWYQQTPGQGLQFLFEYFSETQRNKGNFPGRFSGRQFSNSRSEMNVSTLELGDSALYLCVSSRQGGDTEAFFGQGTRLTVV.

The chain is built from TRBV20-1 and TRBJ1-2; D call uncertain. V dropped 5 bases and J dropped 4 bases, with 20 bases sitting between them. The CDR3 has 15 residues. Germline V CDR1 and CDR2: DFQATT, SNEGSKA (reference sequence). The CDR3 coding sequence is TGCAGTGCTCCTCTTAATCCTCCCGTGGGCTATGGCTACACCTTC. Protein: CSAPLNPPVGYGYTF.

This clonotype came up once. The chain links TRBV2 to TRBJ1-2, with a weak D call TRBD1 (5 bases). This CDR3 is built from 14 residues. Trimming removed 2 bases from V and 5 bases from J, with 12 bases in between. Germline CDR1 and CDR2: SNHLY and FYNNEI. The CDR3 loop is CASSETGRTYGYTF. As DNA, the CDR3 is TGTGCCAGCAGTGAAACGGGACGGACTTATGGCTACACCTTC.

V usage is TRBV6-2 or TRBV6-3 and J usage is TRBJ2-3, with 8 bases matching TRBD2. V gave up 5 bases and J gave up 4 bases; unmatched junction bases: 5. The CDR3 loop spans 14 amino acids. The germline V gene has CDR1 MNHEY and CDR2 SVGEGT. The CDR3 reads CASSTTSGPDTQYF. The CDR3 nucleotides read TGTGCCAGCAGTACAACTAGCGGTCCAGATACGCAGTATTTT.

In its sample, this clonotype was seen a few times. The gene calls are TRBV12-3 or TRBV12-4 and TRBJ1-2, with D unresolved. Trimming stripped 5 bases from V and 6 bases from J, with 10 bases between. The CDR3 runs to 12 residues. The CDR3 sequence is CASSKYGNGYTF. In DNA, the CDR3 is TGTGCCAGCAGTAAATACGGGAATGGCTACACCTTC.

This clonotype was counted only a few times. This chain connects TRBV9 to TRBJ2-5, with a tentative D call TRBD2 (6 bases). Trimming took off 3 bases at V and 0 bases at J, with 15 bases between the two ends. The CDR3 covers 16 residues. The germline CDR1 and CDR2 sequences are SGDLS and YYNGEE. CDR3 residues: CASSAGGGRNQETQYF. CDR3 DNA sequence: TGTGCCAGCAGCGCCGGGGGAGGTAGGAACCAAGAGACCCAGTACTTC.

This sequence joins TRBV20-1 and TRBJ1-6; 10 nucleotides align to TRBD1. This CDR3 is built from 14 residues. The germline CDR1 and CDR2 sequences are DFQATT and SNEGSKA (reference sequence). V gave up 4 bases and J gave up 13 bases; unmatched junction bases: 10. CDR3 region: CSANPRDRGGPLHF. The CDR3 coding sequence is TGCAGTGCTAACCCCCGGGACAGGGGAGGTCCCCTCCACTTT.

The chain employs TRBV7-9 and TRBJ1-2; 8 bases match TRBD1. Per the germline V gene, CDR1 is SEHNR and CDR2 is FQNEAQ (reference sequence). There are 14 residues in the CDR3. With 5 bases clipped from V and 2 bases from J, the junction kept 4 bases outside the gene matches. The CDR3 protein is CASSDRGANYGYTF. CDR3 coding DNA: TGTGCCAGCAGCGACAGGGGTGCAAACTATGGCTACACCTTC. The entire variable domain, with the rest obtained from reference TRBV7-9 and TRBJ1-2, is as follows: DTGVSQNPRHKITKRGQNVTFRCDPISEHNRLYWYRQTLGQGPEFLTYFQNEAQLEKSRLLSDRFSAERPKGSFSTLEIQRTEQGDSAMYLCASSDRGANYGYTFGSGTRLTVV.